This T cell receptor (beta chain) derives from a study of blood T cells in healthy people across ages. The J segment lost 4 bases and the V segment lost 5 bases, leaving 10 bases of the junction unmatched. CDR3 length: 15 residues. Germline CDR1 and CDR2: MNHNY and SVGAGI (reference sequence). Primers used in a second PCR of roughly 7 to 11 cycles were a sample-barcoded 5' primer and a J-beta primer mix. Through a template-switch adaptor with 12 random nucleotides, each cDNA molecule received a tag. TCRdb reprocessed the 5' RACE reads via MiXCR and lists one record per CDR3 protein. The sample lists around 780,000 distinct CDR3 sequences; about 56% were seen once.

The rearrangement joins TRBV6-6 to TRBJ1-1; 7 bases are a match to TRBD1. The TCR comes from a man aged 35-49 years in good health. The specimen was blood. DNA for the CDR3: TGTGCCAGCAGTCTAGGGGGCGCACTTCCCACTGAAGCTTTCTTT. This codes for CASSLGGALPTEAFF.